The rows below give T cell receptor beta chains drawn from one sample of a study of shared clonotypes between healthy human individuals. This table comes from immunoSEQ multiplex PCR, and its TCRdb copy is limited to in-frame clones, with some not included. This table has some 2,000,000 clones, roughly 94% appearing once. Sequencing was carried out using naive CD4+ T cells sorted from blood. All receptors come from a man aged 18 to 29 in good health. Both conserved end residues are part of each CDR3. Fields, in order: V gene, J gene, clone size, D gene, CDR3 protein, CDR3 DNA. The D gene is left open where the match is weak. Only part of the rows carry a size: once, few, many, or a class if the clone is expanded.

>TRBV7-2|TRBJ2-7|.|.
CASSLNSIYEQYF
TGTGCCAGCAGCTTAAACAGCATCTACGAGCAGTACTTC
>TRBV28|TRBJ2-7|.|.
CASSGVHPNPYEQYF
TGTGCCAGCAGTGGGGTGCACCCAAACCCTTACGAGCAGTACTTC
>TRBV5-1|TRBJ2-5|.|TRBD2
CASSLAGGQETQYF
TGCGCCAGCAGCCTAGCGGGAGGCCAAGAGACCCAGTACTTC
>TRBV4-1|TRBJ2-1|.|TRBD2
CASSQGGGAVEQFF
TGCGCCAGCAGCCAGGGCGGGGGGGCGGTTGAGCAGTTCTTC
>TRBV7-9|TRBJ2-7|.|TRBD2
CASSSPRTSGLGWSYEQYF
TGTGCCAGCAGCTCGCCCCGGACTAGCGGACTTGGTTGGTCCTACGAGCAGTACTTC
>TRBV19|TRBJ1-5|once|.
CASSIWEGSFNQPQHF
TGTGCCAGTAGTATTTGGGAGGGCTCGTTCAATCAGCCCCAGCATTTT
>TRBV5-1|TRBJ1-1|.|.
CASTLAGANTEAFF
TGCGCCAGCACCTTGGCAGGGGCGAACACTGAAGCTTTCTTT
>TRBV9|TRBJ2-7|.|TRBD2
CASSVESGGYEQYF
TGTGCCAGCAGCGTAGAAAGCGGGGGATACGAGCAGTACTTC
>TRBV7-9|TRBJ2-1|.|TRBD2
CASSAGTSGNNEQFF
TGTGCCAGCAGCGCCGGGACTAGCGGTAACAATGAGCAGTTCTTC
>TRBV5-5|TRBJ2-7|.|.
CASSLGGAGATYEQYF
TGTGCCAGCAGCTTGGGAGGTGCAGGGGCTACCTACGAGCAGTACTTC
>TRBV28|TRBJ1-1|.|TRBD1
CASSLRDSTEAFF
TGTGCCAGCAGTTTACGGGACAGCACTGAAGCTTTCTTT
>TRBV6-5|TRBJ2-2|.|.
CASSHGQKNTGELFF
TGTGCCAGCAGTCATGGACAGAAGAACACCGGGGAGCTGTTTTTT
>TRBV5-1|TRBJ1-2|.|.
CASSPGEITTPNYGYTF
TGCGCCAGCAGCCCGGGGGAGATAACAACTCCTAACTATGGCTACACCTTC
>TRBV5-4|TRBJ1-2|.|.
CASSLGGGTSFYGYTF
TGTGCCAGCAGCTTGGGGGGAGGGACAAGCTTCTATGGCTACACCTTC
>TRBV11-2|TRBJ1-6|.|TRBD1
CASSFKGQPNSPLHF
TGTGCCAGCAGCTTCAAGGGACAGCCTAATTCACCCCTCCACTTT
>TRBV11-2|TRBJ2-5|.|.
CASSSDNLQETQYF
TGTGCCAGCAGCTCCGACAACCTACAAGAGACCCAGTACTTC
>TRBV5-1|TRBJ2-7|.|.
CASSISADSYEQYF
TGCGCCAGCAGCATCTCGGCTGATTCCTACGAGCAGTACTTC
>TRBV7-7|TRBJ1-2|.|.
CASSLRNSAGGGYTF
TGTGCTAGCAGCTTGCGGAACTCCGCCGGTGGTGGCTACACCTTC
>TRBV15|TRBJ2-7|.|.
CATSRDRRYYEQYF
TGTGCCACCAGCAGAGATCGACGGTACTACGAGCAGTACTTC
>TRBV28|TRBJ2-7|.|.
CASSLGARSSYEQYF
TGTGCCAGCAGTTTAGGGGCCCGCAGCTCCTACGAGCAGTACTTC
>TRBV19|TRBJ2-7|few|.
CASRYTGTSLMGEQYF
TGTGCCAGTAGGTACACCGGGACATCCTTGATGGGCGAGCAGTACTTC